The 15 T cell receptor beta chains below come from one sample, sequenced in a study of cytomegalovirus exposure and HLA in healthy donors (dated by TCRdb to about 2017). The method was the immunoSEQ multiplex PCR assay. A mixture of 60 forward primers for TCR Vbeta segments and 13 reverse primers for TCR Jbeta segments was used in the multiplex PCR. Held by TCRdb, this immuneACCESS table contains in-frame sequences only and omits some clones. Under half of the omission traces to an unresolved V gene where checked; the cause of the rest is unknown. The table for this sample lists about 94,000 clones; 75% to 80% of them were counted only once. The top ten clonotypes cover approximately 3.8% of the sample. Input material: PBMCs. These receptors originate from a woman between 40 and 50 years old in good health and CMV-seronegative.

Only a few counts were recorded for this clone. The genes are TRBV6-6 and TRBJ1-3, with D perhaps TRBD1 (6 bases). In germline, CDR1 is MNHNY, CDR2 SVGAGI (reference sequence). The CDR3 spans 16 residues. V was pared by 5 bases and J by 1 base, with 15 bases between. In nucleotides, the CDR3 is TGTGCCAGCAGTATCCGGAAGACAGGATCTGGAAACACCATATATTTT. Protein: CASSIRKTGSGNTIYF.

V usage is TRBV4-1 and J usage is TRBJ2-7; weak D call: TRBD1 (5 bases). Germline V CDR1 and CDR2: MGHRA, YSYEKL. The CDR3 extends over 14 amino acids. Between the trimmed V and J ends, which lost 4 bases and 2 bases, there was a span of 12 bases. CDR3 in amino acids: CASSLQGGAYEQYF. The CDR3 bases are TGCGCCAGCAGCCTCCAGGGCGGAGCCTACGAGCAGTACTTC.

The J gene is TRBJ1-5, the V gene TRBV28; D is ambiguous. V lost 3 bases to trimming and J lost 7 bases, with 13 bases between them. CDR3 size: 14 residues. Germline V CDR1 and CDR2: MDHEN, SYDVKM. CDR3 DNA: TGTGCCAGCAGTTTCGCACAGAATGTCCAGCCCCAGCATTTT. Translated: CASSFAQNVQPQHF.

V is TRBV18 and J is TRBJ1-1, with TRBD1 matching over 7 bases. This CDR3 is built from 16 residues. Per the germline V gene, CDR1 is KGHSH and CDR2 is LQKENI. V trimming: 3 bases; J trimming: 0 bases; junction bases outside the gene matches: 7. CDR3 coding DNA: TGTGCCAGCTCACCCGCCCCGACAGGGCTGAACACTGAAGCTTTCTTT. Protein sequence: CASSPAPTGLNTEAFF.

This sequence joins TRBV19 and TRBJ2-2, with TRBD1 matching 7 bases. V gave up 6 bases and J gave up 0 bases; unmatched junction bases: 4. Germline V gives CDR1 LNHDA, CDR2 SQIVND (reference sequence). The CDR3 is made up of 15 amino acids. CDR3 in amino acids: CASRTTGTNTGELFF. The CDR3 region has the DNA TGTGCCAGTAGGACGACAGGGACGAACACCGGGGAGCTGTTTTTT.

The J gene is TRBJ2-7, the V gene TRBV7-9; D gene unclear. Trimming took 3 bases from V and 2 from J, leaving 5 bases between them. Per germline, CDR1 SEHNR and CDR2 FQNEAQ (reference sequence). This CDR3 has 12 amino acids. The CDR3 DNA follows: TGTGCCAGCAGCTTTTTAACCTACGAGCAGTACTTC. Amino acids: CASSFLTYEQYF. Full variable domain (missing parts from reference TRBV7-9 and TRBJ2-7): DTGVSQNPRHKITKRGQNVTFRCDPISEHNRLYWYRQTLGQGPEFLTYFQNEAQLEKSRLLSDRFSAERPKGSFSTLEIQRTEQGDSAMYLCASSFLTYEQYFGPGTRLTVT.

V and J are TRBV2 and TRBJ1-1; D call uncertain. Trimming took 4 bases from V and 0 from J, leaving 6 bases between them. The CDR3 sequence is 13 residues long. From germline, CDR1 is SNHLY and CDR2 FYNNEI. CDR3 loop: CASSVSLNTEAFF. The CDR3 DNA reads as TGTGCCAGCAGTGTCTCCCTGAACACTGAAGCTTTCTTT.

The genes are TRBV13 and TRBJ1-3; TRBD1 aligns across 9 bases. CDR3 length: 19 residues. The V gene end was trimmed by 4 bases and the J gene end by 4 bases; junction bases not matched to a gene: 17. Germline loops: CDR1 PRHDT, CDR2 FYEKMQ (reference sequence). CDR3 sequence reads: CASSSRDREEIYEGNTIYF. The CDR3 DNA sequence: TGTGCCAGCAGCTCCCGGGACAGGGAAGAAATATACGAAGGAAACACCATATATTTT.

The chain combines TRBV18 with TRBJ1-6; the D is unclear. The germline V gene has CDR1 KGHSH and CDR2 LQKENI. CDR3 length equals 16 residues. The V end lost 1 base, the J end lost 2 bases, and 9 bases lay between the germline ends. CDR3 DNA: TGTGCCAGCTCACCACAAGAGGTACCCTATAATTCACCCCTCCACTTT. This codes for CASSPQEVPYNSPLHF.

The gene calls are TRBV25-1 and TRBJ2-4; D may be TRBD2 (5 bases). Trimming cost V 4 bases and J 8 bases, with 15 bases left between them. Germline CDR1 is MGHDK and CDR2 is SYGVNS. This CDR3 is built from 14 residues. The CDR3 bases are TGTGCCAGCAGTGGGGTCGGGATCTGGGACATTCAGTACTTC. Protein product: CASSGVGIWDIQYF.

The chain links TRBV6-5 to TRBJ1-1; D uncertain. Per germline, CDR1 MNHEY and CDR2 SVGAGI. This CDR3 contains 14 residues. Trimming left V 9 bases short and J 1 base short, with 15 bases between. CDR3 amino acids: CASLRWVGNTEAFF. The CDR3 nucleotides are TGTGCCAGTTTGAGGTGGGTCGGGAACACTGAAGCTTTCTTT.

This sequence joins TRBV18 and TRBJ1-6; perhaps TRBD1 as D (6 bases). The CDR3 is 19 residues long. Deletions cut 3 bases from V and 10 bases from J, with 28 bases between. Germline V gene sequence: CDR1 KGHSH, CDR2 LQKENI. The CDR3 spells CASSPSNPTGWGSSSPLHF. CDR3 DNA: TGTGCCAGCTCACCCTCGAACCCCACAGGGTGGGGGTCAAGCTCACCCCTCCACTTT.

The rearrangement links TRBV28 to TRBJ2-7; 10 bases align to TRBD1. The CDR3 is 19 amino acids. Germline CDR1 reads MDHEN; CDR2 reads SYDVKM. The J segment lost 4 bases and the V segment lost 1 base, leaving 16 bases of the junction unmatched. CDR3 sequence reads: CASSLLHGASGQGVYEQYF. The CDR3 nucleotides read TGTGCCAGCAGTTTATTGCATGGGGCGTCCGGACAGGGGGTTTACGAGCAGTACTTC.

The chain recombines TRBV2 with TRBJ1-5, with 12 bases lining up with TRBD1. CDR1 and CDR2 (germline): SNHLY, FYNNEI. V was pared by 4 bases and J by 2 bases, with 3 bases of the junction left unmatched. The CDR3 has 16 amino acids. The CDR3 sequence is CASSAGTGGGNQPQHF. For the CDR3, the DNA is TGTGCCAGCAGTGCCGGGACAGGGGGCGGCAATCAGCCCCAGCATTTT. Filled out from reference TRBV2 and TRBJ1-5, the complete variable domain reads EPEVTQTPSHQVTQMGQEVILRCVPISNHLYFYWYRQILGQKVEFLVSFYNNEISEKSEIFDDQFSVERPDGSNFTLKIRSTKLEDSAMYFCASSAGTGGGNQPQHFGDGTRLSIL.

The chain employs TRBV19 and TRBJ1-1, with TRBD1 as a possible D gene (5 bases). CDR3 length: 16 residues. The germline V and J ends were trimmed by 0 bases and 0 bases, with 11 bases remaining between them. Germline V CDR1 and CDR2: LNHDA, SQIVND (reference sequence). The CDR3 is CASSIEGGKMNTEAFF. CDR3 DNA sequence: TGTGCCAGTAGTATAGAGGGGGGTAAAATGAACACTGAAGCTTTCTTT.